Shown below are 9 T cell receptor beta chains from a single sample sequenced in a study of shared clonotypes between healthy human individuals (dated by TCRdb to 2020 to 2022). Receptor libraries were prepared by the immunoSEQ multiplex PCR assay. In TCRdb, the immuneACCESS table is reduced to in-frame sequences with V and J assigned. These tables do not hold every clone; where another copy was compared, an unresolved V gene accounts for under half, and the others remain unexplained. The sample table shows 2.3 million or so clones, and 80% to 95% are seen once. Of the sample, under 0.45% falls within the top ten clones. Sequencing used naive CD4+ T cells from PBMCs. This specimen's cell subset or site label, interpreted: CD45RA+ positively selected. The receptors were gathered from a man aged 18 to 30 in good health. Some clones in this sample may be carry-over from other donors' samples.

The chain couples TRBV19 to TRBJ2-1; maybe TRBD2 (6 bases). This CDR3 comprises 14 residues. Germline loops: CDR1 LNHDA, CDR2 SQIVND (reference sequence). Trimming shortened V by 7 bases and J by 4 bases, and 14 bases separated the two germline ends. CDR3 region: CASMVTGEYNEQFF. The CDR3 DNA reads TGTGCCAGTATGGTCACGGGAGAATACAATGAGCAGTTCTTC.

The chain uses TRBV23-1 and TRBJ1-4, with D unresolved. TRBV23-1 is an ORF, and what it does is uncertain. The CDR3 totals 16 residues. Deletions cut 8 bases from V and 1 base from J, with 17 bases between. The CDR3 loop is CASLPVEEKTNEKLFF. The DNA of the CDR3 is TGCGCCAGCCTACCCGTTGAAGAGAAAACTAATGAAAAACTGTTTTTT.

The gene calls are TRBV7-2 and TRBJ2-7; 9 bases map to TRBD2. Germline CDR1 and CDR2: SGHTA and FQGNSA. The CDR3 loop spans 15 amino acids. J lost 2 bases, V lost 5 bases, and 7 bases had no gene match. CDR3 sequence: CASSLDSGSPYEQYF. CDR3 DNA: TGTGCCAGCAGCCTAGATAGCGGGAGCCCCTACGAGCAGTACTTC.

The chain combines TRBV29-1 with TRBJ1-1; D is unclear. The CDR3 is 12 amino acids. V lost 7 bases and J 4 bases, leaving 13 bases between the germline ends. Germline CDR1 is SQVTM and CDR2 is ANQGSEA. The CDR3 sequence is CSAGGLATEAFF. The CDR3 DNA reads TGCAGCGCCGGAGGTCTCGCCACTGAAGCTTTCTTT.

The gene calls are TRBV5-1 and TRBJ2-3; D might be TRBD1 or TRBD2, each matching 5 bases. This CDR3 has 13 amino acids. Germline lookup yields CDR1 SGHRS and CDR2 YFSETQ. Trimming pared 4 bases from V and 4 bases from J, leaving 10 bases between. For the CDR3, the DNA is TGCGCCAGCAGCCTTACGGGACCAGATACGCAGTATTTT. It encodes CASSLTGPDTQYF.

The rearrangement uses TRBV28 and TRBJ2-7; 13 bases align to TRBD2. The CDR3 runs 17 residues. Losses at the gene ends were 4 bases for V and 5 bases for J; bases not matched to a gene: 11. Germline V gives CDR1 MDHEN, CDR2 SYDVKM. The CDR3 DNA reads TGTGCCAGCAGTTCCCTACTAGCGGGAGGGCCCTTTAACGAGCAGTACTTC. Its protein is CASSSLLAGGPFNEQYF.

The CDR3: CASSLRGMNTEAFF. The CDR3 DNA reads as TGTGCCAGCAGCTTAAGGGGCATGAACACTGAAGCTTTCTTT. The chain employs TRBV7-2 and TRBJ1-1, with D possibly TRBD1 on 5 matching bases. V lost 2 bases and J lost 0, with 7 bases in between. Germline CDR1 SGHTA, CDR2 FQGNSA. The CDR3 is made up of 14 amino acids. The full variable domain, with the rest looked up from reference TRBV7-2 and TRBJ1-1, is GAGVSQSPSNKVTEKGKDVELRCDPISGHTALYWYRQSLGQGLEFLIYFQGNSAPDKSGLPSDRFSAERTGGSVSTLTIQRTQQEDSAVYLCASSLRGMNTEAFFGQGTRLTVV.

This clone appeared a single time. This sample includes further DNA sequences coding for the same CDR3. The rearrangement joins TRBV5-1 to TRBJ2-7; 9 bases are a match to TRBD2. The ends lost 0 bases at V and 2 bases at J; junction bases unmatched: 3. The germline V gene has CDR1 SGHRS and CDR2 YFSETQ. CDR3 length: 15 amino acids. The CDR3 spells CASSLGLAGAYEQYF. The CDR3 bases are TGCGCCAGCAGCTTGGGGTTAGCGGGAGCCTACGAGCAGTACTTC.

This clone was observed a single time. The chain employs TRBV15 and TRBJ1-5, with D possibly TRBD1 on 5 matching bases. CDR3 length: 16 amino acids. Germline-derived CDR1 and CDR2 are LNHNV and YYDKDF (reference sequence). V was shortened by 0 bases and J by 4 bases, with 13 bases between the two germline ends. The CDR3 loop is CATSRDYMTVNQPQHF. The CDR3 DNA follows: TGTGCCACCAGCAGAGATTATATGACAGTGAATCAGCCCCAGCATTTT.